The T cell receptor beta chain under discussion was sequenced for a study of radiation and T cells in renal cell carcinoma. Notes on the study in general: Without pretreatment biopsies, baseline tumor clonotype presence was undetermined.

V was clipped by 3 bases and J by 7 bases; unmatched bases: 8. Germline CDR1 SGHTA, CDR2 FQGTGA. CDR3 length equals 14 residues. The time point here: blood 4 weeks post-SBRT, at nephrectomy. Treatment of the sample: 15 Gy SBRT to primary tumor, nephrectomy 4 weeks later. Nephrectomy followed 15 Gy stereotactic body radiation by 4 weeks. Serial blood draws occurred at baseline and 2 and 4 weeks post-SBRT. Clear cell pathology was present in this patient's renal cell carcinoma. The repertoire was sequenced with immunoSEQ multiplex PCR; TCRdb's copy has only in-frame clones and lacks some. The sample comprises some 80,000 clones, 75% to 90% of which are singletons, and under 2.5% rests with the top ten. As to this clone: Its matching antigen is unknown.

The chain has TRBV7-3 and TRBJ1-1; 7 bases line up with TRBD1. The TCR comes from a woman aged 60 to 75 with renal cell carcinoma. Material: blood, obtained from a patient whose treatment included radiotherapy and nephrectomy. The CDR3 sequence: CASSFSDRDGEAFF. CDR3 DNA sequence: TGTGCCAGCAGCTTCTCCGACAGGGACGGTGAAGCTTTCTTT.